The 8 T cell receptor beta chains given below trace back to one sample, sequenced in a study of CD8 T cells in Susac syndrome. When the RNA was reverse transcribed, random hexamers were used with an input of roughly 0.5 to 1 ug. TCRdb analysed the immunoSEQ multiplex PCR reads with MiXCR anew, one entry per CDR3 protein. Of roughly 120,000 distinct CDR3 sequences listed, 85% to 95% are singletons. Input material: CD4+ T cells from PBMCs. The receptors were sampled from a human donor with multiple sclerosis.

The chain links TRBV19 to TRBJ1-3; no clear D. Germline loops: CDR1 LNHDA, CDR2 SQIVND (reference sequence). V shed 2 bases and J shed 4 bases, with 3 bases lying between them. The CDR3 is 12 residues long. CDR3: CASSIIGNTIYF. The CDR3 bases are TGTGCCAGTAGTATAATCGGAAACACCATATATTTT.

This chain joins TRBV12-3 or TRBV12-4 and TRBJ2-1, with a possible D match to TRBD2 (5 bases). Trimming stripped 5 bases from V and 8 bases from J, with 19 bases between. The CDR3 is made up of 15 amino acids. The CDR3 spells CASSKLASGGDEQFF. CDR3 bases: TGTGCCAGCAGTAAATTAGCGAGTGGAGGCGATGAGCAGTTCTTC.

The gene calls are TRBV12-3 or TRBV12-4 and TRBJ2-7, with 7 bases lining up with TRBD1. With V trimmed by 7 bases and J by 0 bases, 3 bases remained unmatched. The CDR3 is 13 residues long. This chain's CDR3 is CASTRDSSYEQYF. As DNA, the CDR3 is TGTGCCAGCACCCGGGACAGCTCCTACGAGCAGTACTTC.

The CDR3 DNA follows: TGTGCTAGTGGAGGGGTGACTGAAGCTTTCTTT. It translates to CASGGVTEAFF. The chain has TRBV12-5 and TRBJ1-1, with D possibly being TRBD1 (5 bases). V was cut by 6 bases and J by 5 bases, with 7 bases left in between. CDR1 and CDR2 (germline): LGHNT, FRNRAP. The CDR3 has 11 amino acids.

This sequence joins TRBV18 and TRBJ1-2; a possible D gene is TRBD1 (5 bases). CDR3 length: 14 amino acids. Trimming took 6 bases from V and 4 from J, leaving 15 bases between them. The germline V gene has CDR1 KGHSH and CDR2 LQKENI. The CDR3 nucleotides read TGTGCCAGCTCCGGGACGTTTAGGACCTATGGCTACACCTTC. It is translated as CASSGTFRTYGYTF.

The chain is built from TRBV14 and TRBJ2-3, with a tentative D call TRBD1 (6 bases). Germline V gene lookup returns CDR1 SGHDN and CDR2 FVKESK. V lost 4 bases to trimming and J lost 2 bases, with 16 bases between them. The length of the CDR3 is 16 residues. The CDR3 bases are TGTGCCAGCAGCCGGAGGACAGACTATTACACAGATACGCAGTATTTT. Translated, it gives CASSRRTDYYTDTQYF.

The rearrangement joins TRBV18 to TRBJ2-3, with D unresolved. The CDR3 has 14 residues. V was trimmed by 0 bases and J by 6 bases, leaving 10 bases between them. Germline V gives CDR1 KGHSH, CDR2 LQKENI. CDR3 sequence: CASSPPPVGDTQYF. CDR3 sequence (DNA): TGTGCCAGCTCACCACCGCCGGTCGGGGATACGCAGTATTTT.

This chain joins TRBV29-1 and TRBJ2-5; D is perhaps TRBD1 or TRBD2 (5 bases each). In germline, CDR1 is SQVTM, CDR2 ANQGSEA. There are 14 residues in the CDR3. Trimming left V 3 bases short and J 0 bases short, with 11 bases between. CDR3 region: CSVDSGPNQETQYF. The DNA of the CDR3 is TGCAGCGTTGATTCGGGGCCGAACCAAGAGACCCAGTACTTC.